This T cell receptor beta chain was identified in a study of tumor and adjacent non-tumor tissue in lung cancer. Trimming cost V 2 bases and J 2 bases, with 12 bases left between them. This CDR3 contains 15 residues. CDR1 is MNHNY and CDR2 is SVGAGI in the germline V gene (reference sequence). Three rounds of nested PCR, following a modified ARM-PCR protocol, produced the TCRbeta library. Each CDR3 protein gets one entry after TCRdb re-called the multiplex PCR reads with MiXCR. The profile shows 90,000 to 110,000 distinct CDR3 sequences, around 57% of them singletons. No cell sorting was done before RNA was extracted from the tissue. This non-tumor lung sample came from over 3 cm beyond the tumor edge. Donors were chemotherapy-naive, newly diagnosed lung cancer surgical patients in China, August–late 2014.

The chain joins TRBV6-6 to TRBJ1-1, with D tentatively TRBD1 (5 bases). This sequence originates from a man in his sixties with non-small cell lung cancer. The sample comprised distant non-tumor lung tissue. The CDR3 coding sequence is TGTGCCAGCAGTTACGCCAGGGATCCCAACACTGAAGCTTTCTTT. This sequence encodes CASSYARDPNTEAFF.